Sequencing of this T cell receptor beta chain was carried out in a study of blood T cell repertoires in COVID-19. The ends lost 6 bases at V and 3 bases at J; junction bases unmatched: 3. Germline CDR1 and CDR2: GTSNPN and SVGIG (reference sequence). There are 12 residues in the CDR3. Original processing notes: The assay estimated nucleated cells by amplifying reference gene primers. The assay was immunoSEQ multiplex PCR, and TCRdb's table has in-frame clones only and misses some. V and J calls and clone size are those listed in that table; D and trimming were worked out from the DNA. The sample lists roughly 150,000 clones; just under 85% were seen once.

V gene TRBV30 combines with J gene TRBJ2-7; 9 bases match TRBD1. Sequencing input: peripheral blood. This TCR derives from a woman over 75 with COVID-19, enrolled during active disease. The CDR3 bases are TGTGCCTGCAGGGACAGGGTCTACGAGCAGTACTTC. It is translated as CACRDRVYEQYF.